A selection of T cell receptor beta chains follows, all from one sample in a study of blood T cells in healthy people across ages. MiXCR, run by TCRdb on the 5' RACE reads, gives a single entry per CDR3 protein. The sample includes about 1.7 million distinct CDR3 sequences, 25% to 30% seen only once; the top ten take roughly 8%. Source material: blood. The receptors stem from a woman in her 30s in good health. Each CDR3 is given with its conserved first and last residue. Each record gives: CDR3 length, J gene, V gene, clone size, D gene, CDR3 protein, CDR3 DNA. A D gene is named only where the DNA matches it firmly. Expanded clones get a size class; other rows say once, few or many, or leave the size out.

14 | TRBJ2-7 | TRBV27 | . | TRBD1 | CASRDRGGTYEQYF | TGTGCCAGCCGAGACAGGGGCGGGACCTACGAGCAGTACTTC
10 | TRBJ2-2 | TRBV7-2 | . | . | CASNGRELFF | TGTGCCAGCAATGGGAGGGAGCTGTTTTTT
12 | TRBJ1-2 | TRBV29-1 | . | . | CSVGPDNYGYTF | TGCAGCGTTGGACCGGATAACTATGGCTACACCTTC
12 | TRBJ2-6 | TRBV27 | . | . | CASGRRADVLTF | TGTGCCAGCGGACGAAGGGCCGACGTCCTGACTTTC
15 | TRBJ2-3 | TRBV12-3/TRBV12-4 | few | . | CATKEAGAYTDTQYF | TGTGCCACCAAAGAGGCGGGGGCCTACACAGATACGCAGTATTTT
15 | TRBJ2-5 | TRBV20-1 | . | . | CSARGGSSSGETQYF | TGCAGTGCTAGAGGGGGCAGTTCCTCAGGAGAGACCCAGTACTTC
12 | TRBJ1-2 | TRBV14 | . | . | CASSQGTEGYTF | TGTGCCAGCAGCCAAGGGACAGAAGGCTACACCTTC
15 | TRBJ2-7 | TRBV6-1 | . | . | CASSEAESRGHEQYF | TGTGCCAGCAGTGAAGCGGAGAGTCGTGGGCACGAGCAGTACTTC
16 | TRBJ1-6 | TRBV12-3/TRBV12-4 | . | TRBD1 | CASSSGTGGENPPLHF | TGTGCCAGCAGCTCCGGGACAGGGGGCGAGAATCCACCCCTCCACTTT
12 | TRBJ2-7 | TRBV21-1 | few | . | CASSNSFYEQYF | TGTGCCAGCAGCAACTCCTTCTACGAGCAGTACTTC
14 | TRBJ2-4 | TRBV5-1 | . | . | CASSLARDQAEQYF | TGCGCCAGCAGCTTAGCTCGGGACCAGGCGGAGCAGTACTTC
15 | TRBJ1-4 | TRBV6-6 | . | . | CASSYSTRINEKLFF | TGTGCCAGCAGTTACTCGACTAGGATTAATGAAAAACTGTTTTTT
13 | TRBJ1-2 | TRBV10-3 | . | . | CVISEDGGSGYTF | TGTGTCATCAGTGAGGACGGGGGTTCCGGCTACACCTTC
10 | TRBJ1-5 | TRBV20-1 | . | . | CSAGNQPQHF | TGCAGTGCGGGAAATCAGCCCCAGCATTTT
12 | TRBJ1-1 | TRBV12-3/TRBV12-4 | few | . | CASSEAGTEAFF | TGTGCCAGCAGTGAGGCAGGGACTGAAGCTTTCTTT
15 | TRBJ1-5 | TRBV20-1 | few | . | CSARGGSGGNQPQHF | TGCAGTGCTAGAGGCGGATCGGGGGGCAATCAGCCCCAGCATTTT
14 | TRBJ1-1 | TRBV6-5 | many | . | CASSVGLVNTEAFF | TGTGCCAGCAGTGTGGGTTTGGTGAACACTGAAGCTTTCTTT
14 | TRBJ2-7 | TRBV5-1 | many | TRBD1 | CASSLGQGSYEQYF | TGTGCCAGCAGCTTGGGACAGGGCAGCTACGAGCAGTACTTC
16 | TRBJ2-1 | TRBV3-1 | few | TRBD2 | CASSRSGTSVRNEQFF | TGTGCCAGCAGTCGATCCGGGACTAGCGTCAGGAATGAGCAGTTCTTC
13 | TRBJ1-1 | TRBV10-3 | . | . | CAIKLGVRSEAFF | TGTGCCATCAAGTTGGGGGTTCGGAGCGAAGCTTTCTTT
17 | TRBJ2-1 | TRBV13 | . | TRBD2 | CASSLGPSGGTNNEQFF | TGTGCCAGCAGCTTAGGGCCTAGCGGGGGGACTAACAATGAGCAGTTCTTC
15 | TRBJ2-7 | TRBV28 | many | . | CASREGRVSMYEQYF | TGTGCCAGCCGTGAAGGCAGGGTATCGATGTACGAGCAGTACTTC
18 | TRBJ2-5 | TRBV20-1 | . | TRBD2 | CSAREGGLAGGNWETQYF | TGCAGTGCTAGAGAGGGGGGGCTAGCGGGAGGAAATTGGGAGACCCAGTACTTC
15 | TRBJ1-2 | TRBV27 | few | . | CASRGRGFYSYGYTF | TGTGCCAGCAGGGGCCGGGGATTCTACTCTTATGGCTACACCTTC
15 | TRBJ2-2 | TRBV2 | . | TRBD2 | CASRTRGDNTGELFF | TGTGCCAGCAGAACCCGGGGGGATAACACCGGGGAGCTGTTTTTT
14 | TRBJ2-1 | TRBV6-6 | . | . | CASSYSRGYNEQFF | TGTGCCAGCAGTTACTCGAGGGGGTACAATGAGCAGTTCTTC
13 | TRBJ1-2 | TRBV5-5 | few | . | CASSFEGRGGYTF | TGTGCCAGCAGCTTCGAGGGGAGGGGAGGCTACACCTTC
15 | TRBJ2-7 | TRBV29-1 | . | . | CSVEDPFASSYEQYF | TGCAGCGTTGAAGACCCCTTCGCTAGCTCCTACGAGCAGTACTTC
14 | TRBJ2-5 | TRBV12-3/TRBV12-4 | once | . | CASSSAPGLGEQYF | TGTGCCAGCAGTTCGGCCCCCGGGTTGGGTGAGCAGTACTTC
15 | TRBJ2-7 | TRBV9 | many | TRBD1 | CASSVDDRVLGEQYF | TGTGCCAGCAGCGTAGACGACAGGGTGTTAGGGGAGCAGTACTTC
13 | TRBJ2-7 | TRBV30 | few | . | CAWSELAVGEQYF | TGTGCCTGGAGTGAGTTAGCGGTCGGCGAGCAGTACTTC
18 | TRBJ2-4 | TRBV12-3/TRBV12-4 | . | TRBD2 | CASSFASGSVGLRNIQYF | TGTGCCAGCAGTTTCGCTAGCGGGAGCGTCGGGTTGAGAAACATTCAGTACTTC
17 | TRBJ2-5 | TRBV7-8 | . | TRBD2 | CASSSRRTSVIQETQYF | TGTGCCAGCAGCTCACGGAGGACTAGCGTAATTCAAGAGACCCAGTACTTC
12 | TRBJ1-6 | TRBV30 | . | . | CAWSVRQGVLHF | TGTGCCTGGAGTGTACGCCAAGGCGTTCTCCACTTT
14 | TRBJ2-7 | TRBV25-1 | few | TRBD1 | CASAPSGGSYEQYF | TGTGCCAGCGCACCATCAGGGGGCTCCTACGAGCAGTACTTC
15 | TRBJ2-2 | TRBV28 | . | TRBD1 | CASSFRQGVTGELFF | TGTGCCAGCAGCTTCAGACAGGGTGTCACCGGGGAGCTGTTTTTT
13 | TRBJ2-4 | TRBV5-8 | . | . | CASSLVRGVLQYF | TGTGCCAGCAGCTTGGTCAGAGGAGTTCTTCAGTACTTC
14 | TRBJ2-2 | TRBV15 | few | . | CATSRDTGVVELFF | TGTGCCACCAGCAGAGATACGGGGGTTGTGGAGCTGTTTTTT
14 | TRBJ2-5 | TRBV7-2 | few | . | CASSQTTVKRTQYF | TGTGCCAGCAGCCAAACCACAGTGAAAAGGACCCAGTACTTC
17 | TRBJ2-1 | TRBV7-9 | few | TRBD2 | CASSLSVRESPYNEQFF | TGTGCCAGCAGCTTAAGCGTGCGGGAGTCCCCATACAATGAGCAGTTCTTC